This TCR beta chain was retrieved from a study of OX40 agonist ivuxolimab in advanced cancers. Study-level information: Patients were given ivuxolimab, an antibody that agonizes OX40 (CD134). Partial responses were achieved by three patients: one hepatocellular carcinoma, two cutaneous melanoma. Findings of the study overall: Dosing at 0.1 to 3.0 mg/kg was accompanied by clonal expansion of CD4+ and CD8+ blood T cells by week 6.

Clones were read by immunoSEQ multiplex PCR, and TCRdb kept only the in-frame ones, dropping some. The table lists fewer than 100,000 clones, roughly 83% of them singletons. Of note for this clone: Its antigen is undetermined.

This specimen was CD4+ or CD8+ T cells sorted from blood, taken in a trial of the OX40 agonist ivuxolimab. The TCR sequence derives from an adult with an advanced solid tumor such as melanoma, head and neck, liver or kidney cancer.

In DNA form, the CDR3 reads TGTGCCAGCAGCTTAAGCGGGGGGGCTTACAATGAGCAGTTCTTC. Its protein product is CASSLSGGAYNEQFF. This sequence joins TRBV11-2 and TRBJ2-1, with 10 nucleotides matching TRBD2. The length of the CDR3 is 15 residues. Trimming removed 2 bases from V and 4 bases from J; junction bases left unmatched: 2. Germline loops: CDR1 SGHAT, CDR2 FQNNGV.